This T cell receptor (beta chain) was sequenced during a study of cytomegalovirus exposure and HLA in healthy donors. The germline gives CDR1 SGHDT, CDR2 YYEEEE. There are 17 residues in the CDR3. The V and J ends lost 4 bases and 3 bases respectively, with 22 bases between them. 60 Vbeta and 13 Jbeta primers were used in PCR. Repertoires were generated with immunoSEQ multiplex PCR, while TCRdb's copy carries only in-frame clones and drops some. The top ten clones hold around 2.9% of a sample with 50,000 or so clones, approximately 81% of them seen once. The chain carries TRBV5-6 and TRBJ2-5; TRBD2 is a possible D gene (6 bases). This sequence originates from a woman aged 18 to 35 in good health and CMV-seronegative. The sample comprised PBMCs. The CDR3 sequence: CASSPSGEGGSEETQYF. The CDR3 coding sequence is TGTGCCAGCAGCCCCTCCGGAGAGGGAGGCTCGGAAGAGACCCAGTACTTC.